The 6 T cell receptor beta chains below were found in one sample sequenced in a study of blood T cell repertoires in COVID-19 (TCRdb year 2020). Libraries were constructed by the immunoSEQ multiplex PCR assay. The table was pulled from immuneACCESS by TCRdb, which kept in-frame rearrangements only. Such tables lose some clones; where checked, under half of the loss comes from unresolved V genes, and the rest has no known cause. The sample yields about 180,000 clones; more than 75% were counted once. Around a sixth of the sample is held by the ten biggest clonotypes. What was sequenced was peripheral blood. These receptors originate from an older person with COVID-19, enrolled during active disease.

V gene TRBV6-6 combines with J gene TRBJ1-5; D possibly corresponds to TRBD1 (6 bases). The germline CDR1 and CDR2 sequences are MNHNY and SVGAGI (reference sequence). V was shortened by 0 bases and J by 6 bases, with 9 bases between the two germline ends. This CDR3 contains 14 residues. The CDR3 region is CASSYSGGVQPQHF. The DNA of the CDR3 is TGTGCCAGCAGTTACTCAGGGGGTGTTCAGCCCCAGCATTTT.

This sequence joins TRBV6-5 and TRBJ2-1; possible D gene TRBD2, 6 bases. The CDR3 is made up of 15 amino acids. Germline V gives CDR1 MNHEY, CDR2 SVGAGI. The germline V and J ends were trimmed by 11 bases and 0 bases, with 17 bases remaining between them. The DNA of the CDR3 is TGTGCCGCCGGCTTAGCGGCTGGCTCCTACAATGAGCAGTTCTTC. The encoded protein is CAAGLAAGSYNEQFF.

This rearrangement joins TRBV19 to TRBJ1-5; 9 bases line up with TRBD1. Per the germline V gene, CDR1 is LNHDA and CDR2 is SQIVND (reference sequence). The length of the CDR3 is 15 residues. V trimming: 5 bases; J trimming: 7 bases; junction bases outside the gene matches: 9. Here the CDR3 DNA reads TGTGCCAGTAGTGCCAGGACAGGGGAGCTCCAGCCCCAGCATTTT. This encodes CASSARTGELQPQHF.

V and J are TRBV28 and TRBJ2-7; D uncertain. The CDR3 contains 12 residues. Germline V gene lookup returns CDR1 MDHEN and CDR2 SYDVKM. V lost 8 bases, J lost 0 bases, and 8 bases lay in between. CDR3 amino acids: CASVKSSYEQYF. DNA of the CDR3: TGTGCCAGCGTGAAGAGCTCCTACGAGCAGTACTTC.

The chain links TRBV9 to TRBJ2-7, with 11 nucleotides matching TRBD1. Germline V CDR1 and CDR2: SGDLS, YYNGEE. V gave up 8 bases and J gave up 3 bases; unmatched junction bases: 1. The CDR3 has 12 amino acids. CDR3 protein: CARGTGGYEQYF. DNA of the CDR3: TGTGCCAGGGGGACAGGGGGCTACGAGCAGTACTTC.

This CDR3 reads CASSLIPAGGTGTRPEKLFF. The CDR3 nucleotides are TGTGCCAGCAGTTTAATTCCCGCGGGGGGAACAGGGACCCGACCTGAAAAACTGTTTTTT. V and J are TRBV27 and TRBJ1-4; TRBD1 might be the D (6 bases). The V gene's germline CDR1 is MNHEY and CDR2 SMNVEV (reference sequence). V lost 2 bases and J 7 bases, leaving 29 bases between the germline ends. The CDR3 length is 20 residues.